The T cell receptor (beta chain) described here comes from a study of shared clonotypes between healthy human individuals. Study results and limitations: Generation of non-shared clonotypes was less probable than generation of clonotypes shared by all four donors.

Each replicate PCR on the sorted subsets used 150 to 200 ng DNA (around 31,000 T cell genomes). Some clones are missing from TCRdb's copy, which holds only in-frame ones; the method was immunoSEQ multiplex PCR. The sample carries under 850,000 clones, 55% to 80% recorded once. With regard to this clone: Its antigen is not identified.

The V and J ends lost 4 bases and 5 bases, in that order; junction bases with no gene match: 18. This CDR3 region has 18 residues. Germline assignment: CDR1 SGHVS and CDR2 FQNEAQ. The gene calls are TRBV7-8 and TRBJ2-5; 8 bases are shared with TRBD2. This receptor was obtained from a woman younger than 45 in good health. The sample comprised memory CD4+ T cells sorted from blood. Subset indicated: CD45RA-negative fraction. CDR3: CASSSGLAGLDDVETQYF. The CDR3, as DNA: TGTGCCAGCAGCTCGGGTTTAGCGGGACTCGACGACGTGGAGACCCAGTACTTC.